These 31 T cell receptor beta chains came from one sample sequenced in a study of glioma-infiltrating T cells. The iRepertoire nested amplicon-rescue multiplex PCR amplified TCR alpha and beta CDR3s from RNA. Each CDR3 protein gets one entry after TCRdb re-called the multiplex PCR reads with MiXCR. Of some 180,000 distinct CDR3 sequences detected, approximately 30% appear once; the ten largest clones hold over 20%. The source material was glioma tissue, nonneoplastic brain tissue, or PBMCs (not recorded which). The receptors stem from a human donor with low-grade glioma or glioblastoma, undergoing nonglioma brain surgery, or in good health (not recorded which).

This chain connects TRBV27 to TRBJ1-1; 7 bases line up with TRBD1. This CDR3 is 13 amino acids long. V gave up 4 bases and J gave up 11 bases; unmatched junction bases: 10. Germline V gene sequence: CDR1 MNHEY, CDR2 SMNVEV (reference sequence). CDR3: CASSYSNRGAAFF. The CDR3 DNA reads TGTGCCAGCAGTTACTCGAACAGGGGCGCGGCTTTCTTT.

This clonotype was picked up a small number of times. One base away lies a much larger clone, so this may be a sequencing read error. The CDR3 DNA follows: TGCAGTGCTAGAGATCGGTCTAGAGGGACGGGCACAGATACGCAGTATTTT. The encoded protein is CSARDRSRGTGTDTQYF. This chain links TRBV20-1 with TRBJ2-3; D may be TRBD1 or TRBD2 (5 bases each). Germline V gene lookup returns CDR1 DFQATT and CDR2 SNEGSKA (reference sequence). V lost 0 bases, J lost 1 base, and 17 bases lay in between. The CDR3 runs to 17 residues.

This clonotype was counted ten times or more. The chain joins TRBV14 to TRBJ1-1; D is uncertain. The V gene lost 0 bases and the J gene lost 3 bases, with 11 bases spanning the gap. The V gene's germline CDR1 is SGHDN and CDR2 FVKESK. The CDR3 extends over 15 amino acids. The CDR3 region is CASSQERVWDTEAFF. The CDR3 coding sequence is TGTGCCAGCAGCCAAGAGCGGGTTTGGGACACTGAAGCTTTCTTT.

The chain employs TRBV4-2 and TRBJ2-1, with 12 bases that match TRBD2. CDR1 is LGHNA, CDR2 YNFKEQ, per germline. With 1 base clipped from V and 10 bases from J, the junction kept 5 bases outside the gene matches. The CDR3 extends over 15 amino acids. The CDR3 coding sequence is TGTGCCAGCAGCCAAGGACTAGCGGGAGCGTTGGAGCAGTTCTTC. As protein: CASSQGLAGALEQFF.

In its sample, this clonotype was seen many times. The J gene is TRBJ1-6, the V gene TRBV20-1; TRBD1 might be the D (6 bases). V was trimmed by 6 bases and J by 7 bases, leaving 13 bases between them. The CDR3 spans 13 residues. Germline CDR1 and CDR2: DFQATT and SNEGSKA (reference sequence). The CDR3 region is CSATNTGNSPLHF. CDR3 DNA: TGCAGTGCCACCAATACAGGGAATTCACCCCTCCACTTT.

The sample holds many counts of this clonotype. The V call is TRBV7-3, the J call TRBJ1-1; the match to TRBD1 covers 7 bases. The junction had 2 bases not matched to a gene; V was cut back by 0 bases and J by 4 bases. Germline CDR1 is SGHTA and CDR2 is FQGTGA. The CDR3 has 14 amino acids. The CDR3 bases are TGTGCCAGCAGCTTAACGGGACAGTTCACTGAAGCTTTCTTT. Translating gives CASSLTGQFTEAFF.

This clonotype was seen more than once but under ten times. As DNA, the CDR3 is TGTGCCAGCAGCCAACGGAGGGACGCTAATGAAAAACTGTTTTTT. Residues: CASSQRRDANEKLFF. The chain combines TRBV14 with TRBJ1-4; possibly TRBD1 for D (5 bases). This CDR3 region has 15 residues. The germline V gene has CDR1 SGHDN and CDR2 FVKESK. V lost 2 bases and J lost 3, with 10 bases in between.

Points on this clonotype: Since the CDR3 does not end with the conserved phenylalanine or tryptophan, this likely comes from a read error. The gene calls are TRBV20-1 and TRBJ1-2, with D unresolved. The CDR3 consists of 13 residues. Germline CDR1 DFQATT, CDR2 SNEGSKA (reference sequence). The CDR3, as DNA: TGCAGTGCTGGAGACCAGGTTCAGTATGGCTACACCTCC. It codes for CSAGDQVQYGYTS.

Notes on this clonotype: Possible read error: a much larger clone is one base away. The chain employs TRBV2 and TRBJ2-7; the D gene is possibly TRBD2 (6 bases). Per germline, CDR1 SNHLY and CDR2 FYNNEI. This CDR3 has 14 residues. V was pared by 2 bases and J by 4 bases, with 12 bases between. The CDR3 DNA reads TGTGCCAGCAGTGAAACAGGAGGGCGATACGAGCAGTACTTC. It encodes CASSETGGRYEQYF.

There are many counts of this clonotype. The chain joins TRBV19 to TRBJ2-3; TRBD1 is a possible D gene (5 bases). The CDR3 is made up of 15 amino acids. V was cut by 1 base and J by 2 bases, with 10 bases left in between. The germline CDR1 and CDR2 sequences are LNHDA and SQIVND (reference sequence). The CDR3 DNA follows: TGTGCCAGTAGTATAGGCGGCAGGGTCACAGATACGCAGTATTTT. It is translated as CASSIGGRVTDTQYF.

The chain uses TRBV30 and TRBJ2-6; no firm D call. Trimming left V 0 bases short and J 4 bases short, with 16 bases between. CDR1 and CDR2 from the germline V gene are GTSNPN and SVGIG (reference sequence). There are 17 residues in the CDR3. CDR3 DNA sequence: TGTGCCTGGAGTGTACGAGGAACTCTCTCGGGGGCCAACGTCCTGACTTTC. It yields the protein CAWSVRGTLSGANVLTF.

The gene calls are TRBV7-9 and TRBJ2-7; D gene ambiguous. This CDR3 comprises 12 residues. Trimming took off 5 bases at V and 6 bases at J, with 11 bases between the two ends. Germline V gene sequence: CDR1 SEHNR, CDR2 FQNEAQ (reference sequence). CDR3 sequence: CASSQQRFEQYF. In DNA, the CDR3 is TGTGCCAGCAGCCAGCAGAGATTCGAGCAGTACTTC.

The chain is built from TRBV11-2 and TRBJ2-2; 11 bases match TRBD2. The CDR3 covers 15 residues. V trimming: 7 bases; J trimming: 5 bases; junction bases outside the gene matches: 6. From germline, CDR1 is SGHAT and CDR2 FQNNGV. This chain's CDR3 is CASTLTSGITGELFF. In nucleotides, the CDR3 is TGTGCCAGCACCCTGACTAGCGGGATTACCGGGGAGCTGTTTTTT. Supplemented by reference TRBV11-2 and TRBJ2-2, the full variable domain reads EAGVAQSPRYKIIEKRQSVAFWCNPISGHATLYWYQQILGQGPKLLIQFQNNGVVDDSQLPKDRFSAERLKGVDSTLKIQPAKLEDSAVYLCASTLTSGITGELFFGEGSRLTVL.

This clonotype showed up just a few times. The chain is built from TRBV18 and TRBJ2-4, with a tentative D call TRBD1 (6 bases). The CDR3 has 15 residues. Trimming took 2 bases from V and 3 from J, leaving 11 bases between them. Germline lookup yields CDR1 KGHSH and CDR2 LQKENI. For the CDR3, the DNA is TGTGCCAGCTCACCAGGGGGCTCAGACAAAAACATTCAGTACTTC. It yields the protein CASSPGGSDKNIQYF.

In this sample, this clonotype turned up many times. V usage is TRBV7-9 and J usage is TRBJ1-1, with a weak D call TRBD1 (6 bases). The length of the CDR3 is 13 residues. Looked up from germline, CDR1 is SEHNR and CDR2 is FQNEAQ (reference sequence). Trimming removed 0 bases at V and 8 bases at J, with 10 bases between. In DNA, the CDR3 is TGTGCCAGCAGCTTAGCGGTGGACAGCGAAGCTTTCTTT. Translating it yields CASSLAVDSEAFF.

Comment on this clonotype: A single base separates this from a much larger clone, so it may be a read error. The chain couples TRBV19 to TRBJ1-1; perhaps TRBD1 as D (6 bases). CDR1 is LNHDA, CDR2 SQIVND, per germline (reference sequence). Trimming stripped 7 bases from V and 4 bases from J, with 22 bases between. This CDR3 has 16 amino acids. The CDR3 protein is CASITNPTGLLTEAFF. CDR3 in DNA: TGTGCCAGTATTACCAACCCGACAGGACTTCTCACTGAAGCTTTCTTT.

This clonotype has a count of ten or more. J is TRBJ1-4 and V is TRBV6-2 or TRBV6-3; D call uncertain. Germline V CDR1 and CDR2: MNHEY, SVGEGT. CDR3 length equals 15 residues. Trimming removed 1 base at V and 9 bases at J, with 15 bases between. The CDR3 nucleotides are TGTGCCAGCAGTTACTTCGGTGAGGAAATGAAAAAACTGTTTTTT. Its protein is CASSYFGEEMKKLFF.

This chain uses TRBV5-1 with TRBJ2-1, with D possibly being TRBD1 or TRBD2 (5 bases each). This CDR3 has 14 amino acids. CDR1 is SGHRS and CDR2 is YFSETQ in the germline V gene. Deletions cut 8 bases from V and 5 bases from J, with 17 bases between. As DNA, the CDR3 is TGCGCCAGTCACCCCGGGGCCGTGAACAATGAGCAGTTCTTC. This sequence encodes CASHPGAVNNEQFF.

This clonotype was seen a handful of times. V and J are TRBV18 and TRBJ2-7; TRBD2 agrees at 7 bases. Germline V lookup: CDR1 KGHSH, CDR2 LQKENI. This CDR3 has 16 amino acids. V lost 4 bases to trimming and J lost 0 bases; unmatched junction nucleotides: 9. The CDR3, as DNA: TGTGCCAGCTCACTTATTAGCGGGTCCAGCTCCTACGAGCAGTACTTC. It is translated as CASSLISGSSSYEQYF.

This chain joins TRBV12-3 or TRBV12-4 and TRBJ2-1; 7 positions match TRBD1. V dropped 5 bases and J dropped 3; count of bases not matched to a gene: 7. This CDR3 contains 15 residues. The CDR3 reads CASSPRGSVYNEQFF. CDR3 DNA sequence: TGTGCCAGCAGTCCCAGGGGGAGTGTCTACAATGAGCAGTTCTTC.

Comment on this clonotype: Since a much larger clone is just one base distant, this may be a read error. The chain has TRBV4-1 and TRBJ2-1, with D unresolved. CDR3 size: 15 residues. The germline CDR1 and CDR2 sequences are MGHRA and YSYEKL. CDR3 region: CASSQDPPSFNEQFF. In DNA form, the CDR3 reads TGCGCCAGCAGCCAAGACCCCCCGTCCTTCAATGAGCAGTTCTTC.

As to this clonotype: One end of the junction fails to match germline, which may point to a read error. V gene TRBV4-3 combines with J gene TRBJ1-5; no clear D. The CDR3 runs 14 residues. CDR1 is LGHNA and CDR2 is YSLEER in the germline V gene. The CDR3: CTSSQERSNQPQHF. CDR3 DNA sequence: TGCACCAGCAGCCAAGAGCGTAGCAATCAGCCCCAGCATTTT.

At least ten counts were recorded for this clonotype. The rearrangement uses TRBV6-5 and TRBJ1-1; possibly TRBD1 for D (5 bases). Germline V lookup: CDR1 MNHEY, CDR2 SVGAGI. Trimming took 2 bases from V and 1 from J, leaving 11 bases between them. CDR3 length equals 15 residues. CDR3 sequence: CASSYRPGTNTEAFF. In DNA form, the CDR3 reads TGTGCCAGCAGTTACCGGCCGGGGACGAACACTGAAGCTTTCTTT.

As regards this clonotype: This may be a read error: a much more frequent sequence differs by one nucleotide. This chain connects TRBV28 to TRBJ2-1; D may be TRBD1 (6 bases). The germline V gene has CDR1 MDHEN and CDR2 SYDVKM. Between the trimmed V and J ends, which lost 5 bases and 10 bases, there was a span of 27 bases. CDR3 size: 17 residues. CDR3 sequence (DNA): TGTGCCAGCAGTATTACCTGGGGTAGGGGGAGTCATGGGGAGCAGTTCTTC. It codes for CASSITWGRGSHGEQFF.

Comment on this clonotype: One end of the junction does not line up with germline, which may come from a read error. The chain couples TRBV6-1 to TRBJ1-2; 8 nucleotides line up with TRBD1. CDR1 MNHNS and CDR2 SASEGT come from the germline V gene. There are 14 residues in the CDR3. The CDR3 DNA reads TGTGCCAGCAGCCCGACAGGGGCGGACTATGACTACACCTTC. Translating gives CASSPTGADYDYTF.

This clonotype was counted at least ten times. The chain employs TRBV6-2 or TRBV6-3 and TRBJ1-5; maybe TRBD1 (5 bases). CDR3 size: 15 residues. Between the trimmed V and J ends, which lost 4 bases and 5 bases, there was a span of 15 bases. Germline V CDR1 and CDR2: MNHEY, SVGEGT. The chain's CDR3 is CASSFWAGSYQPQHF. The CDR3 DNA is TGTGCCAGCAGTTTTTGGGCAGGGTCGTATCAGCCCCAGCATTTT.

As concerns this clonotype: A much more abundant neighbour one base away suggests this may be a read error. V is TRBV6-2 or TRBV6-3 and J is TRBJ2-3; 7 nucleotides align to TRBD2. Trimming removed 5 bases from V and 10 bases from J; junction bases left unmatched: 27. This CDR3 is built from 19 residues. Germline CDR1 MNHEY, CDR2 SVGEGT. The CDR3 nucleotides read TGTGCCAGCAGTCACTACGGGGGGACGGCTGCAAGGGCCCAGCGGGCGCAGTATTTT. Its translation is CASSHYGGTAARAQRAQYF.

The table lists this clonotype with many counts. The chain has TRBV20-1 and TRBJ1-6, with TRBD1 matching over 7 bases. J gave up 6 bases and V 6 bases, and 20 bases lay outside the gene matches. The CDR3 loop spans 18 amino acids. Germline assignment: CDR1 DFQATT and CDR2 SNEGSKA (reference sequence). CDR3 residues: CSASSFKDRRILNSPLHF. CDR3 in DNA: TGCAGTGCAAGTTCATTCAAGGACAGGAGAATTCTTAATTCACCCCTCCACTTT.

This clonotype came up many times. The CDR3 DNA reads as TGTGCCAGCAGTTTCACAGGGGCCGGGGAGCTGTTTTTT. Amino acid sequence: CASSFTGAGELFF. The genes are TRBV6-1 and TRBJ2-2, with 7 bases lining up with TRBD1. V lost 5 bases and J lost 6; bases outside the gene matches: 3. The CDR3 has 13 residues. CDR1 and CDR2 from the germline V gene are MNHNS and SASEGT.

Notes on this clonotype: It may be a read error: a sequence one base away is much more abundant. V and J are TRBV10-3 and TRBJ2-3; no firm D call. The CDR3 runs 12 residues. V was pared by 6 bases and J by 7 bases, with 11 bases between. Germline V gene lookup returns CDR1 ENHRY and CDR2 SYGVKD. The CDR3 nucleotides read TGTGCCATCAGCGATAGGGCATATACGCAGTATTTT. The encoded protein is CAISDRAYTQYF.

The V call is TRBV19, the J call TRBJ2-5; the D is unclear. The V gene's germline CDR1 is LNHDA and CDR2 SQIVND (reference sequence). V lost 2 bases and J lost 0, with 10 bases in between. This CDR3 contains 15 residues. The CDR3: CASSIRTSYQETQYF. The CDR3, as DNA: TGTGCCAGTAGTATAAGAACATCCTACCAAGAGACCCAGTACTTC.